The clone carrying this TCR beta chain was found many times. These data belong to a study of HIV-infected children after antiretroviral therapy interruption. Study-level information: Continuous-treatment samples came from weeks 0, 48 and 150.

Germline V lookup: CDR1 SEHNR, CDR2 FQNEAQ (reference sequence). Between the trimmed V and J ends, which lost 5 bases and 4 bases, there was a span of 21 bases. The CDR3 totals 16 residues. The TCR library was built from RNA with a 3' RACE protocol and unique molecular identifiers. TCRdb reanalysed the 3' RACE reads using MiXCR and keeps one entry per CDR3 protein. The sample holds about 40,000 distinct CDR3 sequences, about 6% seen once. Sample treatment: PENTA 11 planned treatment interruption arm or continuous ART arm. The starting material was CD45RA+ CD4+ T cells from PBMCs, pooled from several time points, obtained from a donor given antiretroviral therapy, either interrupted or continuous. Sample subset: naive CD4+ CD45RA+ CD45RO- T cells. This clonotype was obtained from a pool of human donors with HIV. The genes are TRBV7-9 and TRBJ2-7, with a weak D call TRBD2 (5 bases). The CDR3 is CASSPRRTLLPYEQYF. In DNA, the CDR3 is TGTGCCAGCAGCCCACGGCGGACTCTACTACCTTACGAGCAGTACTTC.